A selection of T cell receptor beta chains follows, all from one sample in a study of cytomegalovirus exposure and HLA in healthy donors. The table came from immunoSEQ multiplex PCR; TCRdb's copy has only in-frame clones and leaves some out. This table holds 130,000 to 150,000 clones. The sequencing input was PBMCs. The receptors were gathered from a male donor in good health and CMV-seronegative. Each CDR3 is given with its conserved first and last residue. The D gene is left open where the match is weak.

V	D	J	CDR3	DNA
TRBV4-1	NA	TRBJ1-1	CASSQEGGLMNTEAFF	TGCGCCAGCAGCCAAGAAGGAGGGCTTATGAACACTGAAGCTTTCTTT
TRBV5-6	NA	TRBJ1-2	CASSQLHGYTF	TGTGCCAGCAGCCAACTTCATGGCTACACCTTC
TRBV11-2	NA	TRBJ2-3	CASSSDHPWGGITDTQYF	TGTGCCAGCAGCTCCGACCACCCATGGGGCGGAATCACAGATACGCAGTATTTT
TRBV6-5	NA	TRBJ1-1	CASSSTTGWNTEAFF	TGTGCCAGCAGTTCCACCACAGGGTGGAACACTGAAGCTTTCTTT
TRBV30	NA	TRBJ2-7	CAGGWGTVTYEQYF	TGTGCCGGGGGGTGGGGGACGGTTACCTACGAGCAGTACTTC
TRBV7-8	NA	TRBJ2-7	CASSFMESSYEQYF	TGTGCCAGCAGCTTTATGGAGAGCTCCTACGAGCAGTACTTC
TRBV10-3	TRBD1	TRBJ1-1	CAMGTGTGGTEAFF	TGTGCCATGGGTACCGGGACAGGGGGTACTGAAGCTTTCTTT
TRBV9	TRBD2	TRBJ2-3	CASSKAAGGSGDTQYF	TGTGCCAGCAGCAAAGCGGCGGGGGGAAGCGGGGATACGCAGTATTTT
TRBV27	NA	TRBJ1-6	CASATGIGDSPLHF	TGTGCCAGTGCTACAGGAATAGGGGATTCACCCCTCCACTTT
TRBV19	NA	TRBJ1-5	CASTPVPGRGNQPQHF	TGTGCCAGTACCCCTGTCCCTGGGCGGGGCAATCAGCCCCAGCATTTT
TRBV7-2	NA	TRBJ2-3	CASSAPEGRTDTQYF	TGTGCCAGCAGCGCCCCGGAGGGGAGGACAGATACGCAGTATTTT
TRBV4-3	NA	TRBJ1-4	CASSQGSVRGSTNEKLFF	TGCGCCAGCAGCCAAGGTAGCGTCAGGGGCTCAACTAATGAAAAACTGTTTTTT
TRBV30	NA	TRBJ1-1	CAWSVISGGDTEAFF	TGTGCCTGGAGTGTAATTTCGGGGGGGGACACTGAAGCTTTCTTT
TRBV5-1	TRBD2	TRBJ2-1	CASSWGLAGGNEQFF	TGCGCCAGCAGCTGGGGACTAGCGGGCGGCAATGAGCAGTTCTTC
TRBV28	NA	TRBJ1-1	CASTTAGKGTEAFF	TGTGCCAGCACCACCGCAGGGAAGGGCACTGAAGCTTTCTTT
TRBV19	NA	TRBJ2-4	CASNLSPVENIQYF	TGTGCCAGTAATCTGTCCCCGGTCGAAAACATTCAGTACTTC
TRBV11-1	TRBD1	TRBJ2-7	CASSPSRGTGIYEQYF	TGTGCCAGCAGCCCATCCCGCGGGACAGGGATTTACGAGCAGTACTTC
TRBV5-1	TRBD1	TRBJ1-3	CASSPRTGRNTIYF	TGCGCCAGCAGCCCCCGGACAGGGAGAAACACCATATATTTT
TRBV9	NA	TRBJ1-2	CASSPHTGTGYGYTF	TGTGCCAGCAGCCCTCACACAGGGACGGGGTACGGCTACACCTTC
TRBV6-1	NA	TRBJ1-5	CASSALEDIYNQPQHF	TGTGCCAGCAGTGCCCTAGAGGACATATACAATCAGCCCCAGCATTTT
TRBV5-1	NA	TRBJ2-6	CASSLTPTVPSGANVLTF	TGCGCCAGCAGCTTGACTCCAACTGTACCTTCTGGGGCCAACGTCCTGACTTTC
TRBV6-1	NA	TRBJ1-2	CASTPGPSDGTGFTF	TGTGCCAGCACCCCGGGACCCTCGGACGGGACTGGGTTCACCTTC
TRBV14	TRBD2	TRBJ2-5	CASSQGASGAPTHLETQYF	TGTGCCAGCAGCCAAGGGGCTAGCGGGGCTCCAACACATCTAGAGACCCAGTACTTC
TRBV6-5	NA	TRBJ1-1	CASSYAGVNTEAFF	TGTGCCAGCAGTTACGCAGGGGTGAACACTGAAGCTTTCTTT
TRBV9	TRBD2	TRBJ2-1	CASSVSGGYNEQFF	TGTGCCAGCAGCGTATCGGGGGGGTACAATGAGCAGTTCTTC
TRBV4-1	NA	TRBJ1-2	CASSLRRRITF	TGCGCCAGCAGCCTACGACGGCGGATAACCTTC
TRBV30	TRBD1	TRBJ1-5	CAWSPGDRDQPQHF	TGTGCCTGGAGCCCGGGGGACAGAGATCAGCCCCAGCATTTT
TRBV5-1	TRBD2	TRBJ2-1	CASSLDGLAGYNEQFF	TGCGCCAGCAGCTTGGACGGACTAGCGGGATACAATGAGCAGTTCTTC
TRBV13	NA	TRBJ1-4	CASSPRGRSVEKLFF	TGTGCCAGCAGCCCCCGGGGTCGGTCGGTGGAAAAACTGTTTTTT
TRBV7-2	NA	TRBJ2-7	CASSSPGESSSYEQYF	TGTGCCAGCAGCTCGCCCGGGGAGTCGTCCTCCTACGAGCAGTACTTC
TRBV27	NA	TRBJ1-5	CASSPQGKVGNQPQHF	TGTGCCAGCAGTCCACAGGGAAAAGTGGGCAATCAGCCCCAGCATTTT
TRBV11-2	NA	TRBJ1-1	CASSLSYEAFF	TGTGCCAGCAGCTTGTCTTACGAGGCTTTCTTT
TRBV6-5	NA	TRBJ1-1	CASSYRPGIDTEAFF	TGTGCCAGCAGTTACAGGCCCGGGATCGACACTGAAGCTTTCTTT
TRBV6-1	TRBD1	TRBJ1-1	CAGQASDYQHTEAFF	TGTGCCGGACAGGCGAGCGATTACCAACACACTGAAGCTTTCTTT
TRBV5-6	TRBD1	TRBJ1-2	CASSPPLTGYLYGYTF	TGTGCCAGCAGCCCGCCTTTGACAGGGTACCTTTATGGCTACACCTTC
TRBV30	NA	TRBJ1-5	CAWSLRSQPQHF	TGTGCCTGGAGTTTGAGGAGTCAGCCCCAGCATTTT
TRBV7-2	TRBD2	TRBJ2-1	CASSPRLAGPSGNEQFF	TGTGCCAGCAGCCCCCGGCTAGCGGGACCAAGCGGAAATGAGCAGTTCTTC
TRBV29-1	TRBD1	TRBJ1-1	CSSRDRQNTEAFF	TGCAGCTCACGGGACAGACAGAACACTGAAGCTTTCTTT
TRBV4-2	NA	TRBJ1-2	CASSQGTNYGYTF	TGTGCCAGCAGCCAAGGGACAAACTATGGCTACACCTTC
TRBV7-9	TRBD1	TRBJ2-7	CASSSLPGQGSSHEQYF	TGTGCCAGCAGCTCGCTCCCGGGACAGGGAAGCAGCCACGAGCAGTACTTC
TRBV19	TRBD2	TRBJ2-2	CASSLGLAGDPNTGELFF	TGTGCCAGTAGTTTGGGGCTAGCGGGGGATCCGAACACCGGGGAGCTGTTTTTT
TRBV18	TRBD1	TRBJ1-5	CASSPGQGNQPQHF	TGTGCCAGCTCACCGGGACAGGGCAATCAGCCCCAGCATTTT
TRBV29-1	TRBD2	TRBJ2-3	CSVVGGGRVGDTQYF	TGCAGCGTTGTGGGCGGGGGGCGAGTTGGAGATACGCAGTATTTT
TRBV4-3	NA	TRBJ1-6	CASSQDEGARSPLHF	TGCGCCAGCAGCCAAGATGAGGGCGCCAGGTCACCCCTCCACTTT
TRBV27	NA	TRBJ1-4	CASSLKEGGREKLFF	TGTGCCAGCAGTTTAAAGGAGGGAGGGAGGGAAAAACTGTTTTTT
TRBV30	TRBD1	TRBJ2-7	CAWGIGTGFSYSYEQYF	TGTGCCTGGGGTATCGGGACAGGGTTTTCCTACTCCTACGAGCAGTACTTC
TRBV29-1	TRBD1	TRBJ1-2	CSVVKTGPNYGYTF	TGCAGCGTGGTTAAGACAGGGCCCAACTATGGCTACACCTTC
TRBV7-9	NA	TRBJ2-2	CASSPGTTNTGELFF	TGTGCCAGCAGTCCCGGGACAACGAACACCGGGGAGCTGTTTTTT
TRBV6-5	NA	TRBJ2-5	CASSYGRGRGKETQYF	TGTGCCAGCAGTTACGGGAGGGGGAGGGGCAAAGAGACCCAGTACTTC
TRBV18	TRBD1	TRBJ1-1	CASSPFPDRGTEAFF	TGTGCCAGCTCACCGTTTCCGGACAGGGGTACTGAAGCTTTCTTT
TRBV5-1	TRBD2	TRBJ2-7	CASRPGTTNYEQYF	TGCGCCAGCAGGCCCGGGACTACCAATTACGAGCAGTACTTC
TRBV6-5	NA	TRBJ2-1	CATKGDNEQFF	TGTGCCACGAAGGGGGACAATGAGCAGTTCTTC
TRBV19	TRBD1	TRBJ1-1	CASSMDRWNTEAFF	TGTGCCAGTAGTATGGACAGGTGGAACACTGAAGCTTTCTTT